Following are 23 T cell receptor beta chains from one sample sequenced in a study of OX40 agonist ivuxolimab in advanced cancers. Libraries were prepared by immunoSEQ multiplex PCR; TCRdb keeps only in-frame clonotypes and omits some of them. The table records tens of thousands of clones, about 85% of them present only once. Sequencing was performed on CD4+ or CD8+ T cells sorted from blood, taken in a trial of the OX40 agonist ivuxolimab. These receptors originate from an adult with an advanced solid tumor such as melanoma, head and neck, liver or kidney cancer.

J is TRBJ2-7 and V is TRBV6-5; the match to TRBD2 covers 10 bases. Germline assignment: CDR1 MNHEY and CDR2 SVGAGI. V gave up 6 bases and J gave up 2 bases; unmatched junction bases: 4. This CDR3 is 14 amino acids long. The CDR3 region is CASRRTSGAYEQYF. The DNA of the CDR3 is TGTGCCAGCAGGAGGACTAGCGGAGCCTACGAGCAGTACTTC.

The V gene is TRBV14, the J gene TRBJ2-3; D is ambiguous. The CDR3 sequence is 12 residues long. Trimming stripped 6 bases from V and 2 bases from J, with 6 bases between. Germline V gene sequence: CDR1 SGHDN, CDR2 FVKESK. CDR3 residues: CASSPTTDTQYF. The CDR3 DNA is TGTGCCAGCAGTCCTACCACAGATACGCAGTATTTT.

The chain joins TRBV6-6 to TRBJ2-7; tentative D call: TRBD1 (6 bases). The CDR3 is made up of 11 amino acids. The ends were cut back, 5 bases at V and 8 bases at J, with 10 bases in the middle. The germline CDR1 and CDR2 sequences are MNHNY and SVGAGI (reference sequence). The CDR3, as DNA: TGTGCCAGCAGTCTACAGGGAAAGCAGTACTTC. This codes for CASSLQGKQYF.

The chain's CDR3 is CASSYSRTFDSPLHF. The CDR3 bases are TGTGCCAGCAGTTACTCGAGGACATTTGATTCACCCCTCCACTTT. V and J are TRBV6-5 and TRBJ1-6; tentative D call: TRBD1 (5 bases). Trimming took 0 bases from V and 8 from J, leaving 11 bases between them. Germline V lookup: CDR1 MNHEY, CDR2 SVGAGI. The length of the CDR3 is 15 residues.

V and J are TRBV7-3 and TRBJ1-1, with 9 nucleotides matching TRBD1. This CDR3 has 14 residues. The ends lost 4 bases at V and 1 base at J; junction bases unmatched: 1. Germline V gives CDR1 SGHTA, CDR2 FQGTGA. CDR3 nucleotides: TGTGCCAGCAGCTGGGGACAGGGGAACACTGAAGCTTTCTTT. It encodes CASSWGQGNTEAFF.

V gene TRBV6-1 combines with J gene TRBJ1-5; 7 nucleotides align to TRBD1. Germline V gives CDR1 MNHNS, CDR2 SASEGT. V shed 8 bases and J 3 bases; nucleotides not matched to a gene: 7. The CDR3 covers 14 residues. Here the CDR3 DNA reads TGTGCCAGCGGAGGGACAGTATACAATCAGCCCCAGCATTTT. It encodes CASGGTVYNQPQHF.

V and J are TRBV7-6 and TRBJ2-7; 7 nucleotides line up with TRBD1. This CDR3 is built from 15 residues. J gave up 1 base and V 4 bases, and 7 bases lay outside the gene matches. CDR1 is SGHVS and CDR2 is FNYEAQ in the germline V gene. Here the CDR3 DNA reads TGTGCCAGCAGCTCCCCCGCGACAGGGTCCTACGAGCAGTACTTC. This encodes CASSSPATGSYEQYF. The full variable domain, with the rest looked up from reference TRBV7-6 and TRBJ2-7, is GAGVSQSPRYKVTKRGQDVALRCDPISGHVSLYWYRQALGQGPEFLTYFNYEAQQDKSGLPNDRFSAERPEGSISTLTIQRTEQRDSAMYRCASSSPATGSYEQYFGPGTRLTVT.

This chain connects TRBV7-2 to TRBJ2-7; 9 bases fit TRBD2. Looked up from germline, CDR1 is SGHTA and CDR2 is FQGNSA. With 2 bases clipped from V and 3 bases from J, the junction kept 8 bases outside the gene matches. This CDR3 is 16 amino acids long. CDR3 loop: CASSLSSGRILYEQYF. As DNA, the CDR3 is TGTGCCAGCAGCTTAAGCAGCGGGAGGATCCTCTACGAGCAGTACTTC. Together with reference TRBV7-2 and TRBJ2-7, the CDR3 gives the full variable domain: GAGVSQSPSNKVTEKGKDVELRCDPISGHTALYWYRQSLGQGLEFLIYFQGNSAPDKSGLPSDRFSAERTGGSVSTLTIQRTQQEDSAVYLCASSLSSGRILYEQYFGPGTRLTVT.

The genes are TRBV15 and TRBJ2-3; D may be TRBD1 or TRBD2 (5 bases each). V lost 4 bases and J lost 6, with 11 bases in between. The CDR3 runs to 13 residues. Looked up from germline, CDR1 is LNHNV and CDR2 is YYDKDF (reference sequence). The CDR3 is CATSKEGRDTQYF. The CDR3 DNA reads TGTGCCACCAGCAAAGAGGGGCGCGATACGCAGTATTTT. The whole variable domain, remainder taken from reference TRBV15 and TRBJ2-3, is DAMVIQNPRYQVTQFGKPVTLSCSQTLNHNVMYWYQQKSSQAPKLLFHYYDKDFNNEADTPDNFQSRRPNTSFCFLDIRSPGLGDTAMYLCATSKEGRDTQYFGPGTRLTVL.

In its sample, this clone was seen once. The chain recombines TRBV28 with TRBJ1-4; TRBD1 matches at 11 bases. The CDR3 has 15 residues. Trimming at V came to 6 bases and at J to 6 bases, leaving 6 bases not matched to a gene. Germline V gene sequence: CDR1 MDHEN, CDR2 SYDVKM. CDR3 nucleotides: TGTGCCAGCAGCGTTGCGGGACAGGGGGATGAAAAACTGTTTTTT. Protein product: CASSVAGQGDEKLFF.

This chain connects TRBV28 to TRBJ2-5, with 13 bases that match TRBD2. CDR3 length: 16 residues. CDR1 MDHEN and CDR2 SYDVKM come from the germline V gene. The junction had 5 bases not matched to a gene; V was cut back by 5 bases and J by 2 bases. The CDR3 DNA follows: TGTGCCAGCAGTCAAGGGACTAGCGGGGATCAAGAGACCCAGTACTTC. This encodes CASSQGTSGDQETQYF.

The chain has TRBV7-3 and TRBJ2-1; 8 bases align to TRBD1. Germline trimming cut 5 bases from V and 4 bases from J; bases unmatched to any gene: 4. CDR3 length: 14 amino acids. The germline V gene has CDR1 SGHTA and CDR2 FQGTGA. The CDR3 reads CASSPGQGYNEQFF. The CDR3 DNA reads TGTGCCAGCAGCCCAGGACAGGGTTACAATGAGCAGTTCTTC. The variable domain in full, completed from reference TRBV7-3 and TRBJ2-1, reads GAGVSQTPSNKVTEKGKYVELRCDPISGHTALYWYRQSLGQGPEFLIYFQGTGAADDSGLPNDRFFAVRPEGSVSTLKIQRTERGDSAVYLCASSPGQGYNEQFFGPGTRLTVL.

The CDR3 loop is CASSAFGRTGANQPQHF. The CDR3 bases are TGTGCCAGCAGTGCATTCGGGAGGACAGGGGCTAATCAGCCCCAGCATTTT. The chain is built from TRBV2 and TRBJ1-5, with 9 bases lining up with TRBD1. Germline CDR1 SNHLY, CDR2 FYNNEI. The V and J ends lost 4 bases and 4 bases, in that order; junction bases with no gene match: 11. CDR3 length equals 17 residues.

The rearrangement links TRBV5-4 to TRBJ2-3; D perhaps matches TRBD1 (6 bases). The CDR3 covers 14 residues. Germline V CDR1 and CDR2: SGHNT, YYREEE (reference sequence). Trimming removed 1 base from V and 2 bases from J, with 8 bases in between. The CDR3 region has the DNA TGTGCCAGCAGCTTGAACAGGGCCACAGATACGCAGTATTTT. Protein sequence: CASSLNRATDTQYF.

Notes on this clone: Other nucleotide sequences from this sample produce the same CDR3. The rearrangement uses TRBV19 and TRBJ2-1; TRBD2 matches 9 bases. Trimming cost V 2 bases and J 4 bases; bases outside gene matches: 3. There are 15 residues in the CDR3. Per the germline V gene, CDR1 is LNHDA and CDR2 is SQIVND (reference sequence). Here the CDR3 DNA reads TGTGCCAGTAGTATACTAGCGGGGCTTTACAATGAGCAGTTCTTC. This encodes CASSILAGLYNEQFF.

The chain is built from TRBV21-1 and TRBJ2-2; TRBD1, as called in the table, went unchecked against the DNA. TRBV21-1 counts as a pseudogene. The CDR3 spans 17 residues. Here the CDR3 reads CARRSNRDRGGTGELFF. CDR3 nucleotides: TGTGCCAGGAGATCGAACCGGGACAGGGGGGGCACCGGGGAGCTGTTTTTT.

To note about this clone: One end of the junction varies from germline; a read error may be responsible. This rearrangement joins TRBV18 to TRBJ2-3, with 12 bases aligning to TRBD2. This CDR3 is 17 amino acids long. Germline V gene sequence: CDR1 KGHSH, CDR2 LQKENI. In nucleotides, the CDR3 is TGTGCCAGCTCACCATTCCCTAGCGGGGGGGGAACAGATATGCAGTATTTT. It is translated as CASSPFPSGGGTDMQYF.

The rearrangement uses TRBV7-7 and TRBJ2-3; 10 bases are shared with TRBD1. The V gene end was trimmed by 5 bases and the J gene end by 4 bases; junction bases not matched to a gene: 6. This CDR3 spans 15 amino acids. In germline, CDR1 is SSHAT, CDR2 FNYEAQ (reference sequence). CDR3 sequence: CASSRGGQGSDTQYF. DNA of the CDR3: TGTGCCAGCAGCCGCGGGGGACAGGGGTCAGATACGCAGTATTTT.

This chain connects TRBV30 to TRBJ2-5, with D possibly TRBD1 on 6 matching bases. This CDR3 comprises 11 residues. Germline CDR1 reads GTSNPN; CDR2 reads SVGIG (reference sequence). V shed 3 bases and J shed 4 bases, with 6 bases lying between them. CDR3 amino acids: CAWRGAETQYF. As DNA, the CDR3 is TGTGCCTGGAGGGGGGCAGAGACCCAGTACTTC.

This chain uses TRBV19 with TRBJ1-5; 8 bases map to TRBD1. The germline CDR1 and CDR2 sequences are LNHDA and SQIVND (reference sequence). J was trimmed by 1 base and V by 1 base; bases with no gene match: 9. The CDR3 length is 18 residues. The CDR3 is CASSIGYLGTGSNQPQHF. The DNA of the CDR3 is TGTGCCAGTAGTATAGGATATCTGGGGACAGGAAGCAATCAGCCCCAGCATTTT.

The chain has TRBV18 and TRBJ1-2; the D is unclear. CDR3 length equals 14 residues. Germline V gene data show CDR1 as KGHSH and CDR2 as LQKENI. The V and J ends lost 3 bases and 1 base respectively, with 9 bases between them. This CDR3 is CASSPQDGNYGYTF. The CDR3 region has the DNA TGTGCCAGCTCACCCCAAGACGGTAACTATGGCTACACCTTC.

This chain joins TRBV15 and TRBJ2-1; D tentatively fits TRBD1 or TRBD2 (6 bases each). The ends were cut back, 6 bases at V and 7 bases at J, with 16 bases in the middle. Germline V gene lookup returns CDR1 LNHNV and CDR2 YYDKDF (reference sequence). The CDR3 spans 14 residues. CDR3 sequence reads: CATRGGGSLNEQFF. For the CDR3, the DNA is TGTGCCACCAGAGGAGGGGGTAGCTTGAATGAGCAGTTCTTC.

This clone occurred a few times. V and J are TRBV27 and TRBJ1-5, with a weak D call TRBD1 (6 bases). Germline lookup yields CDR1 MNHEY and CDR2 SMNVEV (reference sequence). This CDR3 has 15 amino acids. V gave up 4 bases and J gave up 0 bases, with 10 bases separating them. The CDR3 spells CASSSQGFSNQPQHF. Here the CDR3 DNA reads TGTGCCAGCAGTTCACAGGGTTTTAGCAATCAGCCCCAGCATTTT.